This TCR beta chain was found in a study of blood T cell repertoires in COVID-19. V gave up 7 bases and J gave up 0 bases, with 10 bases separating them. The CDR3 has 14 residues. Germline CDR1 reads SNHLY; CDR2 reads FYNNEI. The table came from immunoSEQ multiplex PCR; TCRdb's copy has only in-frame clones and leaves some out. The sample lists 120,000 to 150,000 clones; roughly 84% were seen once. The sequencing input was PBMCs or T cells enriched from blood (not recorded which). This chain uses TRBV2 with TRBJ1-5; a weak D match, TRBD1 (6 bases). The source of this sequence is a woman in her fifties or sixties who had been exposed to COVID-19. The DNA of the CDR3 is TGTGCCAGCAATCAGGACAGTAGCAATCAGCCCCAGCATTTT. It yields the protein CASNQDSSNQPQHF. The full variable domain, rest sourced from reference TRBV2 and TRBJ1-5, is EPEVTQTPSHQVTQMGQEVILRCVPISNHLYFYWYRQILGQKVEFLVSFYNNEISEKSEIFDDQFSVERPDGSNFTLKIRSTKLEDSAMYFCASNQDSSNQPQHFGDGTRLSIL.